This TCR beta chain emerged from a study of T cells in Graves' hyperthyroidism and ophthalmopathy (dated by TCRdb to between 2017 and 2020). General notes on the study: TCR V-J signatures able to tell the groups apart were searched for in a discovery cohort of more than 90 patients, of whom around 42 had Graves' ophthalmopathy and some 60 had stable Graves' hyperthyroidism. Prospective prediction of ophthalmopathy was tested in an independent validation cohort of 18 hyperthyroidism patients and 17 patients who later progressed to ophthalmopathy. For training and testing, the 100 patients in the discovery cohort were randomly divided in a 7:3 ratio. In addition, the study compared T-cell repertoires in thyroid tissue and in blood from five or six Graves' hyperthyroidism patients. After blood sampling, hyperthyroidism patients were treated with methimazole at a starting dose of 30 mg daily, and ophthalmopathy patients were treated with high-dose intravenous methylprednisolone. The paper describes TCR Vbeta CDR3 sequencing of 130 to 150 peripheral blood samples, made up of some 40 ophthalmopathy patients, approximately 76 hyperthyroidism patients and 17 progressor patients. Overall results and qualifications from the work: Ophthalmopathy was separated from stable hyperthyroidism by a 13 V-J signature model, with just over 85% sensitivity and approximately 84% specificity obtained in cross-validation and 80%/75% obtained in testing. Sample size was not statistically predetermined, and blinding of investigators to group allocation was not performed. In validation, progression to ophthalmopathy was predicted by the model with nearly 71% sensitivity and 72% to 85% specificity, a median of about 6.8 months before onset. Most expanded thyroid clonotypes (frequency above 0.001) were also detected in blood, a finding suggesting that blood repertoires may reflect thyroid immune responses.

A note on this clonotype: No antigen is known for it. Base qualities are not at hand, and no much larger clone is one base apart.

A patient counted as having stable Graves' hyperthyroidism if no progression to ophthalmopathy occurred over 18 months of follow-up. Hyperthyroidism patients were newly diagnosed, had a disease duration of under 2 months, and were aged 18 to 65 years. Exclusion was applied to patients with uncontrolled infections, other autoimmune diseases, pregnancy or lactation. Diagnoses were established on the basis of clinical symptoms, serum thyroxine and TRAb, thyroid ultrasound, and orbital computed tomography. Trizol reagent was used to extract total RNA, and RNA quality was then checked on an Agilent 2100 Bioanalyzer. The TCR beta CDR3 regions were amplified from the RNA transcripts. A first-round RT-PCR of the TCR CDR3 used the HTBI primer set with the Qiagen OneStep RT-PCR kit. Libraries were constructed in a second round of multiplex PCR, after which size selection and purification were performed. Libraries were sequenced paired-end with 100 bp reads on an Illumina HiSeq2000. Turning to the authors' computational methods: SOAPnuke was used to process the raw data, removing reads that contained adapters or uncalled bases, had a mean Phred below 15, or lacked an exact match to the constant primer or identifier. COPE v1.2.5 was used to merge the high-quality paired reads, and each unique nucleotide sequence was defined as a clonotype. MiTCR v1.1 was used to align the clonotypes against IMGT TRBV, TRBD and TRBJ reference segments. Only V-J combinations with frequency above 0.0001, covering approximately 99% of repertoires, were analysed. The TCS score was defined as the ratio of F50 (clonal expansion) to E x V (chaos), calculated using BLOSUM62-based TCRdist between CDR3 peptides within each V-J. Welch's t-statistics and random forest reduced roughly 540 V-J features to some 14, which were used in a naive Bayes classifier (R e1071). The similarity between thyroid and blood repertoires was quantified using the Morisita-Horn index. The public reads were run again by TCRdb, first through fastp at Q25 and then through MiXCR, and only productive beta chains were kept. Each entry merges the rows of one CDR3 protein and shows their most common DNA and genes. Clone size and V and J calls follow TCRdb, not the original study. The sample table lists 450,000 to 700,000 distinct CDR3 sequences, about 43% of them with a count of one. Clones ranked in the top ten supply about 8% of the sample.

The CDR3 contains 16 residues, cysteine and phenylalanine counted. Only the CDR3 part of the read is kept: 48 bases, read in frame from the first base. The germline V end is reduced by 5 bases and the J end by 1 base; junction bases left unmatched: 6. Per the germline V gene (reference sequence), SEHNR is the CDR1 and FQNEAQ is the CDR2. This receptor chain uses TRBV7-9 and TRBJ2-2, with TRBD1 identical over 8 junction bases. The material sequenced was peripheral blood or thyroid tissue (not recorded which). This receptor was identified in a woman under 30 with Graves' hyperthyroidism. The CDR3 here reads CASSDTGTGNTGELFF. At the DNA level, the sequence is TGTGCCAGCAGCGACACCGGGACAGGGAACACCGGGGAGCTGTTTTTT.